The next 32 T cell receptor beta chains were all read from a single sample in a study of cytomegalovirus exposure and HLA in healthy donors. The PCR made use of 60 Vbeta and 13 Jbeta primers. Sequencing was performed with immunoSEQ multiplex PCR; in TCRdb, only in-frame clones are kept and a portion is missing. This repertoire shows over 70,000 clones, about 80% found once; its top ten account for about 30%. Sequenced sample: PBMCs. These receptors were obtained from a man in his fifties or sixties in good health and CMV-seropositive.

V usage is TRBV27 and J usage is TRBJ1-2; D is uncertain. CDR1 is MNHEY, CDR2 SMNVEV, per germline (reference sequence). The CDR3 runs to 18 residues. V lost 3 bases and J lost 1, with 21 bases in between. In nucleotides, the CDR3 is TGTGCCAGCAGTTTCATTTCGACCGTCCCTAACTATAACTATGGCTACACCTTC. Translated, it gives CASSFISTVPNYNYGYTF.

The chain joins TRBV27 to TRBJ1-5, with D tentatively TRBD1 (6 bases). CDR1 is MNHEY, CDR2 SMNVEV, per germline (reference sequence). The ends were cut back, 6 bases at V and 9 bases at J, with 21 bases in the middle. The CDR3 consists of 15 residues. The CDR3 here is CASSPWTVLEAPQHF. The CDR3 bases are TGTGCCAGCAGCCCATGGACAGTTTTAGAGGCGCCCCAGCATTTT.

V usage is TRBV7-9 and J usage is TRBJ2-5, with 10 positions matching TRBD2. Matching the DNA end better, TRBJ2-7 makes the J call doubtful. The CDR3 totals 17 residues. Germline V gene data show CDR1 as SEHNR and CDR2 as FQNEAQ (reference sequence). CDR3 region: CASSISPLAGLAHEQYF. The CDR3 DNA sequence: TGTGCCAGCAGCATATCACCACTAGCGGGGCTCGCCCACGAGCAGTACTTC.

A few counts support this clone. The chain carries TRBV29-1 and TRBJ2-7, with TRBD2 matching over 13 bases. With V trimmed by 4 bases and J by 6 bases, 9 bases remained unmatched. Germline loops: CDR1 SQVTM, CDR2 ANQGSEA. The CDR3 has 15 residues. This CDR3 reads CSVAPLAGGRSEQYF. The CDR3 DNA reads as TGCAGCGTTGCCCCACTAGCGGGAGGGAGGAGCGAGCAGTACTTC.

The rearrangement uses TRBV30 and TRBJ1-1; D gene ambiguous. From germline, CDR1 is GTSNPN and CDR2 SVGIG (reference sequence). Trimming removed 1 base from V and 6 bases from J, with 6 bases in between. This CDR3 comprises 11 residues. In nucleotides, the CDR3 is TGTGCCTGGAGTGGACTAGCTGAAGCTTTCTTT. Encoded protein: CAWSGLAEAFF.

This sequence joins TRBV2 and TRBJ2-4; TRBD2 is a possible D gene (5 bases). The V gene lost 7 bases and the J gene lost 2 bases, with 15 bases spanning the gap. This CDR3 is 15 amino acids long. Looked up from germline, CDR1 is SNHLY and CDR2 is FYNNEI. CDR3 sequence (DNA): TGTGCCAGCACTTACACAAGGGAGCCCAAAAACATTCAGTACTTC. Protein: CASTYTREPKNIQYF. The full variable domain, rest sourced from reference TRBV2 and TRBJ2-4, is EPEVTQTPSHQVTQMGQEVILRCVPISNHLYFYWYRQILGQKVEFLVSFYNNEISEKSEIFDDQFSVERPDGSNFTLKIRSTKLEDSAMYFCASTYTREPKNIQYFGAGTRLSVL.

The V gene is TRBV4-3, the J gene TRBJ2-1, with 8 bases lining up with TRBD2. This CDR3 comprises 15 residues. Trimming cost V 0 bases and J 9 bases; bases outside gene matches: 7. The germline CDR1 and CDR2 sequences are LGHNA and YSLEER. CDR3 residues: CASSQDLNAGGEQFF. DNA of the CDR3: TGCGCCAGCAGCCAAGATTTAAATGCGGGAGGTGAGCAGTTCTTC.

This chain connects TRBV7-9 to TRBJ1-2, with TRBD1 as a possible D gene (6 bases). With 4 bases removed from V and 0 bases from J, the gap between germline ends came to 15 bases. The CDR3 has 16 amino acids. Per germline, CDR1 SEHNR and CDR2 FQNEAQ (reference sequence). This chain's CDR3 is CASSSRQGLTNYGYTF. CDR3 DNA sequence: TGTGCCAGCAGCTCCAGGCAGGGGCTGACTAACTATGGCTACACCTTC.

This clone was picked up a small number of times. V is TRBV18 and J is TRBJ2-5; the match to TRBD2 covers 10 bases. The CDR3 contains 14 residues. CDR1 KGHSH and CDR2 LQKENI come from the germline V gene. The J segment lost 5 bases and the V segment lost 5 bases, leaving 5 bases of the junction unmatched. CDR3 protein: CASSSEGLAETQYF. CDR3 sequence (DNA): TGTGCCAGCTCATCAGAGGGACTAGCGGAGACCCAGTACTTC. The variable domain in full, completed from reference TRBV18 and TRBJ2-5, reads NAGVMQNPRHLVRRRGQEARLRCSPMKGHSHVYWYRQLPEEGLKFMVYLQKENIIDESGMPKERFSAEFPKEGPSILRIQQVVRGDSAAYFCASSSEGLAETQYFGPGTRLLVL.

V and J are TRBV27 and TRBJ2-7, with 9 bases lining up with TRBD1. CDR1 is MNHEY and CDR2 is SMNVEV in the germline V gene (reference sequence). This CDR3 spans 15 amino acids. V was clipped by 0 bases and J by 5 bases; unmatched bases: 5. CDR3 sequence: CASSLSGQGTNEQYF. The CDR3 nucleotides read TGTGCCAGCAGTTTATCGGGACAGGGAACTAACGAGCAGTACTTC.

This clone was seen only once. The chain employs TRBV12-5 and TRBJ2-1; 7 bases line up with TRBD1. The germline gives CDR1 LGHNT, CDR2 FRNRAP. CDR3 length equals 14 residues. V lost 3 bases to trimming and J lost 9 bases; unmatched junction nucleotides: 8. The CDR3 region is CASGFGGQPVEQFF. CDR3 sequence (DNA): TGTGCTAGTGGTTTTGGGGGACAGCCGGTTGAGCAGTTCTTC.

The rearrangement links TRBV7-2 to TRBJ2-2; D remains ambiguous. The CDR3 has 13 residues. Germline CDR1 SGHTA, CDR2 FQGNSA. Trimming removed 1 base at V and 8 bases at J, with 8 bases between. The CDR3 loop reads CASSLGPDGELFF. CDR3 nucleotide sequence: TGTGCCAGCAGCTTAGGGCCAGATGGGGAGCTGTTTTTT.

The chain couples TRBV11-2 to TRBJ1-6, with a tentative D call TRBD1 (5 bases). V lost 3 bases and J 1 base, leaving 10 bases between the germline ends. CDR1 and CDR2 from the germline V gene are SGHAT and FQNNGV. The CDR3 sequence is 16 residues long. CDR3 sequence reads: CASSFVRVSYNSPLHF. The DNA of the CDR3 is TGTGCCAGCAGCTTCGTCAGGGTGTCCTATAATTCACCCCTCCACTTT.

This clone was detected a few times. The rearrangement joins TRBV9 to TRBJ2-7; a possible D gene is TRBD2 (6 bases). Trimming took off 0 bases at V and 3 bases at J, with 13 bases between the two ends. Germline V CDR1 and CDR2: SGDLS, YYNGEE. The CDR3 loop spans 15 amino acids. The CDR3 region has the DNA TGTGCCAGCAGCGTAGGGGGAGGAGATAACTACGAGCAGTACTTC. As protein: CASSVGGGDNYEQYF.

The chain's CDR3 is CATSRDLSAGGTYEQYF. The DNA for the CDR3 is TGTGCCACCAGCAGAGATCTTTCGGCAGGGGGCACCTACGAGCAGTACTTC. The rearrangement uses TRBV15 and TRBJ2-7, with TRBD1 matching 8 bases. The J segment lost 2 bases and the V segment lost 0 bases, leaving 9 bases of the junction unmatched. The CDR3 sequence is 17 residues long. Germline V CDR1 and CDR2: LNHNV, YYDKDF (reference sequence).

This chain uses TRBV7-6 with TRBJ1-1; tentatively, D is TRBD1 (5 bases). This CDR3 is built from 17 residues. Between the trimmed V and J ends, which lost 1 base and 1 base, there was a span of 16 bases. Germline V lookup: CDR1 SGHVS, CDR2 FNYEAQ. CDR3 sequence reads: CASSLDGTRGGNTEAFF. CDR3 DNA: TGTGCCAGCAGCTTAGACGGCACAAGGGGAGGGAACACTGAAGCTTTCTTT.

The chain uses TRBV30 and TRBJ2-7; D is unclear. The CDR3 contains 16 residues. The ends were cut back, 0 bases at V and 4 bases at J, with 19 bases in the middle. Germline V gene lookup returns CDR1 GTSNPN and CDR2 SVGIG (reference sequence). The chain's CDR3 is CAWSVFKEKTAYEQYF. DNA for the CDR3: TGTGCCTGGAGTGTTTTCAAGGAGAAGACGGCATACGAGCAGTACTTC.

J is TRBJ1-5 and V is TRBV27, with 7 bases lining up with TRBD1. The CDR3 is 16 residues long. CDR1 is MNHEY and CDR2 is SMNVEV in the germline V gene (reference sequence). The ends lost 0 bases at V and 6 bases at J; junction bases unmatched: 8. The DNA for the CDR3 is TGTGCCAGCAGTTTATCGTTCGGGACAGCGGCTCAGCCCCAGCATTTT. As protein: CASSLSFGTAAQPQHF.

This rearrangement joins TRBV30 to TRBJ2-1; D possibly corresponds to TRBD2 (6 bases). Germline CDR1 GTSNPN, CDR2 SVGIG (reference sequence). This CDR3 contains 13 residues. The V end was cut by 1 base, the J end by 7 bases, with 11 bases between. CDR3 in amino acids: CAWSGLAWNEQFF. CDR3 nucleotides: TGTGCCTGGAGTGGGCTAGCGTGGAATGAGCAGTTCTTC.

V gene TRBV19 combines with J gene TRBJ1-1; D possibly corresponds to TRBD1 (6 bases). This CDR3 is 14 amino acids long. Trimming shortened V by 5 bases and J by 5 bases, and 15 bases separated the two germline ends. CDR1 LNHDA and CDR2 SQIVND come from the germline V gene (reference sequence). CDR3 protein: CASSFGQGRTEAFF. The CDR3 region has the DNA TGTGCCAGTAGTTTTGGGCAGGGGAGAACTGAAGCTTTCTTT.

The CDR3 nucleotides read TGCGCCAGCCGGGAGAGTTTGAAACAGAATGAGCAGTTCTTC. Translation: CASRESLKQNEQFF. V and J are TRBV10-2 and TRBJ2-1; tentatively, D is TRBD2 (6 bases). This CDR3 contains 14 residues. Germline-derived CDR1 and CDR2 are WSHSY and SAAADI. Trimming cost V 8 bases and J 7 bases, with 18 bases left between them.

The rearrangement links TRBV15 to TRBJ1-4; 7 positions match TRBD1. V dropped 0 bases and J dropped 6; count of bases not matched to a gene: 10. Per germline, CDR1 LNHNV and CDR2 YYDKDF (reference sequence). CDR3 length equals 17 residues. The CDR3 region has the DNA TGTGCCACCAGCAGAGATCTAAGGCCAGGGGGTTATGAAAAACTGTTTTTT. Encoded protein: CATSRDLRPGGYEKLFF. The entire variable domain, with the rest obtained from reference TRBV15 and TRBJ1-4, is as follows: DAMVIQNPRYQVTQFGKPVTLSCSQTLNHNVMYWYQQKSSQAPKLLFHYYDKDFNNEADTPDNFQSRRPNTSFCFLDIRSPGLGDTAMYLCATSRDLRPGGYEKLFFGSGTQLSVL.

The CDR3 sequence is CASRELATAEQYF. The CDR3 DNA follows: TGTGCCAGCAGAGAACTAGCTACTGCCGAGCAGTACTTC. V is TRBV2 and J is TRBJ2-7; D perhaps matches TRBD2 (6 bases). V dropped 6 bases and J dropped 6 bases, with 15 bases sitting between them. CDR1 is SNHLY and CDR2 is FYNNEI in the germline V gene. The CDR3 totals 13 residues. The full variable domain, its missing parts supplied by reference TRBV2 and TRBJ2-7, is EPEVTQTPSHQVTQMGQEVILRCVPISNHLYFYWYRQILGQKVEFLVSFYNNEISEKSEIFDDQFSVERPDGSNFTLKIRSTKLEDSAMYFCASRELATAEQYFGPGTRLTVT.

The chain has TRBV4-2 and TRBJ1-3, with D hard to call. The V gene lost 0 bases and the J gene lost 0 bases, with 9 bases spanning the gap. The CDR3 contains 16 residues. CDR1 LGHNA and CDR2 YNFKEQ come from the germline V gene. CDR3 region: CASSQEAPGSGNTIYF. CDR3 bases: TGTGCCAGCAGCCAAGAGGCCCCGGGCTCTGGAAACACCATATATTTT.

This rearrangement joins TRBV19 to TRBJ1-4; TRBD1 matches at 7 bases. V lost 6 bases, J lost 7 bases, and 5 bases stayed unmatched. In germline, CDR1 is LNHDA, CDR2 SQIVND (reference sequence). The CDR3 totals 13 residues. CDR3 protein: CASSSDRVEKLFF. DNA for the CDR3: TGTGCCAGTAGCTCTGACAGGGTTGAAAAACTGTTTTTT. Full variable domain (missing parts from reference TRBV19 and TRBJ1-4): DGGITQSPKYLFRKEGQNVTLSCEQNLNHDAMYWYRQDPGQGLRLIYYSQIVNDFQKGDIAEGYSVSREKKESFPLTVTSAQKNPTAFYLCASSSDRVEKLFFGSGTQLSVL.

This clone was counted a few times. This sequence joins TRBV6-5 and TRBJ2-1; TRBD2 agrees at 10 bases. Unmatched junction bases numbered 5, after V lost 6 bases and J lost 6 bases. Germline V lookup: CDR1 MNHEY, CDR2 SVGAGI. The CDR3 consists of 14 residues. The CDR3 protein is CASRAGGLVNEQFF. The CDR3 coding sequence is TGTGCCAGCAGAGCGGGAGGGTTGGTCAATGAGCAGTTCTTC.

V is TRBV19 and J is TRBJ2-1; D is uncertain. This CDR3 has 12 residues. Germline values: CDR1 LNHDA, CDR2 SQIVND (reference sequence). Trimming cost V 4 bases and J 8 bases, with 9 bases left between them. In DNA, the CDR3 is TGTGCCAGTAGTAACTTTATCGATGAGCAGTTCTTC. It encodes CASSNFIDEQFF. The full variable domain, rest sourced from reference TRBV19 and TRBJ2-1, is DGGITQSPKYLFRKEGQNVTLSCEQNLNHDAMYWYRQDPGQGLRLIYYSQIVNDFQKGDIAEGYSVSREKKESFPLTVTSAQKNPTAFYLCASSNFIDEQFFGPGTRLTVL.

The chain joins TRBV5-1 to TRBJ1-1, with TRBD1 matching over 9 bases. Trimming removed 4 bases from V and 4 bases from J; junction bases left unmatched: 8. CDR3 length: 15 amino acids. Germline V lookup: CDR1 SGHRS, CDR2 YFSETQ. CDR3 residues: CASSKGQGRSTEAFF. The DNA of the CDR3 is TGCGCCAGCAGCAAGGGACAGGGCCGGAGCACTGAAGCTTTCTTT.

This chain joins TRBV7-2 and TRBJ2-7; weak D call: TRBD1 (7 bases). V lost 4 bases to trimming and J lost 5 bases, with 12 bases between them. CDR3 length: 13 residues. CDR1 is SGHTA and CDR2 is FQGNSA in the germline V gene. CDR3 loop: CASSSRRGDEQYF. CDR3 in DNA: TGTGCCAGCAGCTCACGCAGGGGGGACGAGCAGTACTTC. Together with reference TRBV7-2 and TRBJ2-7, the CDR3 gives the full variable domain: GAGVSQSPSNKVTEKGKDVELRCDPISGHTALYWYRQSLGQGLEFLIYFQGNSAPDKSGLPSDRFSAERTGGSVSTLTIQRTQQEDSAVYLCASSSRRGDEQYFGPGTRLTVT.

The CDR3 DNA follows: TGTGCCAGCTCTCGAGATACAGATACGCAGTATTTT. It yields the protein CASSRDTDTQYF. This chain uses TRBV7-9 with TRBJ2-3; unclear D gene. V was trimmed by 8 bases and J by 3 bases, leaving 9 bases between them. This CDR3 has 12 residues. Germline lookup yields CDR1 SEHNR and CDR2 FQNEAQ (reference sequence). The entire variable domain, with the rest obtained from reference TRBV7-9 and TRBJ2-3, is as follows: DTGVSQNPRHKITKRGQNVTFRCDPISEHNRLYWYRQTLGQGPEFLTYFQNEAQLEKSRLLSDRFSAERPKGSFSTLEIQRTEQGDSAMYLCASSRDTDTQYFGPGTRLTVL.

The chain is built from TRBV5-1 and TRBJ2-7; 8 bases map to TRBD1. V shed 3 bases and J 3 bases; nucleotides not matched to a gene: 5. The CDR3 consists of 14 residues. The V gene's germline CDR1 is SGHRS and CDR2 YFSETQ. CDR3 sequence: CASSYDRGFYEQYF. The CDR3 DNA sequence: TGCGCCAGCAGCTACGACAGGGGCTTCTACGAGCAGTACTTC.

This rearrangement joins TRBV7-2 to TRBJ1-2; TRBD1 agrees at 8 bases. The CDR3 sequence is 14 residues long. Germline V gives CDR1 SGHTA, CDR2 FQGNSA. V shed 5 bases and J 7 bases; nucleotides not matched to a gene: 9. The CDR3 sequence is CASSPRQGRGGYTF. DNA for the CDR3: TGTGCCAGCAGCCCGCGACAGGGGAGGGGTGGCTACACCTTC.